The 32 T cell receptor beta chains below were found in one sample sequenced in a study of PD-1 blockade in classical Hodgkin lymphoma. Time point described: cycle 4 day 1 (C4D1), after about 6 weeks of nivolumab. All the patients suffered relapse after autologous stem cell transplantation, and brentuximab vedotin exposure differed. The repertoire was sequenced with immunoSEQ multiplex PCR; TCRdb's copy has only in-frame clones and lacks some. The sample includes tens of thousands of clones, 80% seen only once; the top ten take roughly a fifth. The sequencing here drew on peripheral blood mononuclear cells (PBMCs), taken before the fourth cycle of nivolumab. Every receptor here comes from a human donor with classical Hodgkin lymphoma.

This clone has just one count. The chain has TRBV5-1 and TRBJ2-3; no firm D call. Germline values: CDR1 SGHRS, CDR2 YFSETQ. This CDR3 is built from 15 residues. V lost 0 bases, J lost 1 base, and 9 bases lay in between. As DNA, the CDR3 is TGCGCCAGCAGCTTGGGGGGTGATCGCACAGATACGCAGTATTTT. Translation gives CASSLGGDRTDTQYF.

The chain joins TRBV29-1 to TRBJ2-1; 13 bases map to TRBD2. V lost 0 bases to trimming and J lost 9 bases; unmatched junction nucleotides: 5. CDR1 and CDR2 from the germline V gene are SQVTM and ANQGSEA. The CDR3 runs to 15 residues. CDR3 sequence reads: CSVEELAGGRGEQFF. CDR3 bases: TGCAGCGTTGAAGAACTAGCGGGGGGGCGGGGTGAGCAGTTCTTC.

This clone has only a few counts. V usage is TRBV7-3 and J usage is TRBJ1-1, with D possibly being TRBD1 (6 bases). CDR1 and CDR2 (germline): SGHTA, FQGTGA. The CDR3 is 13 residues long. The ends were cut back, 6 bases at V and 1 base at J, with 9 bases in the middle. The CDR3 region has the DNA TGTGCCAGCAGTCTGGACAGGAACACTGAAGCTTTCTTT. It specifies CASSLDRNTEAFF.

CDR3 nucleotides: TGTGCCGCCCAAAGTGGGCGGGCCGGCTCCTACAATGAGCAGTTCTTC. It is translated as CAAQSGRAGSYNEQFF. V usage is TRBV7-9 and J usage is TRBJ2-1; TRBD2 might be the D (5 bases). Trimming took off 11 bases at V and 0 bases at J, with 20 bases between the two ends. The CDR3 runs to 16 residues. The germline V gene has CDR1 SEHNR and CDR2 FQNEAQ (reference sequence). The variable domain in full, with the rest retrieved from reference TRBV7-9 and TRBJ2-1, is DTGVSQNPRHKITKRGQNVTFRCDPISEHNRLYWYRQTLGQGPEFLTYFQNEAQLEKSRLLSDRFSAERPKGSFSTLEIQRTEQGDSAMYLCAAQSGRAGSYNEQFFGPGTRLTVL.

This sequence joins TRBV7-2 and TRBJ1-1; no firm D call. The CDR3 length is 16 residues. The germline V gene encodes CDR1 SGHTA and CDR2 FQGNSA. Trimming removed 1 base from V and 1 base from J, with 13 bases in between. CDR3 sequence reads: CASSLGLQLGNTEAFF. The CDR3 DNA sequence: TGTGCCAGCAGCTTAGGGCTCCAACTAGGGAACACTGAAGCTTTCTTT.

The chain links TRBV27 to TRBJ2-3; 11 bases are a match to TRBD2. V was clipped by 4 bases and J by 4 bases; unmatched bases: 4. The CDR3 sequence is 15 residues long. Germline CDR1 MNHEY, CDR2 SMNVEV (reference sequence). The CDR3 DNA is TGTGCCAGCAGTTGGACTAGCGGGCTCCCAGATACGCAGTATTTT. This translates into CASSWTSGLPDTQYF.

The chain has TRBV4-2 and TRBJ1-5; the D is unclear. This CDR3 has 17 residues. The germline V gene has CDR1 LGHNA and CDR2 YNFKEQ. The V end lost 3 bases, the J end lost 8 bases, and 23 bases lay between the germline ends. CDR3 amino acids: CASSQTIKGPLAKPQHF. In nucleotides, the CDR3 is TGTGCCAGCAGCCAGACAATAAAAGGGCCGCTAGCCAAGCCCCAGCATTTT.

In regard to this clone: Other DNA sequences in the same sample also yield this CDR3. The chain combines TRBV7-9 with TRBJ1-5; 8 bases are shared with TRBD1. V lost 5 bases, J lost 5 bases, and 2 bases stayed unmatched. Per germline, CDR1 SEHNR and CDR2 FQNEAQ (reference sequence). The CDR3 has 13 residues. Here the CDR3 DNA reads TGTGCCAGCAGCCCGACAGGGGATCAGCCCCAGCATTTT. Translated, it gives CASSPTGDQPQHF.

V gene TRBV6-5 combines with J gene TRBJ1-3; 8 bases are shared with TRBD1. This CDR3 comprises 14 residues. CDR1 and CDR2 from the germline V gene are MNHEY and SVGAGI. J was trimmed by 2 bases and V by 5 bases; bases with no gene match: 2. Here the CDR3 reads CASSTTGAGNTIYF. The CDR3 region has the DNA TGTGCCAGCAGTACGACAGGGGCTGGAAACACCATATATTTT.

J is TRBJ1-2 and V is TRBV5-1, with D unclear. V was clipped by 4 bases and J by 2 bases, with 15 bases between them. The CDR3 contains 15 residues. From germline, CDR1 is SGHRS and CDR2 YFSETQ. CDR3 sequence reads: CASSGIGIENYGYTF. For the CDR3, the DNA is TGCGCCAGCAGCGGGATAGGAATCGAGAACTATGGCTACACCTTC.

A word on this clone: At one end the junction does not follow the germline gene, possibly because of a read error. This chain connects TRBV5-8 to TRBJ2-7; a weak D match, TRBD2 (6 bases). This CDR3 comprises 15 residues. Germline lookup yields CDR1 SGHTS and CDR2 YDEGEE. The CDR3 DNA sequence: TGTGTCAGCAGCTTACGGGGGTTAAGCTCCTACGAGCAGTACTTC. Its protein product is CVSSLRGLSSYEQYF.

The chain couples TRBV27 to TRBJ1-2; 8 bases are a match to TRBD1. With 2 bases clipped from V and 6 bases from J, the junction kept 5 bases outside the gene matches. Germline CDR1 is MNHEY and CDR2 is SMNVEV (reference sequence). This CDR3 comprises 14 residues. For the CDR3, the DNA is TGTGCCAGCAGTTTAGACAGGGGAAGAGATGGCTACACCTTC. This sequence encodes CASSLDRGRDGYTF.

The chain carries TRBV29-1 and TRBJ2-7; the match to TRBD1 covers 8 bases. In germline, CDR1 is SQVTM, CDR2 ANQGSEA. Unmatched junction bases numbered 5, after V lost 5 bases and J lost 2 bases. This CDR3 is built from 13 residues. In DNA form, the CDR3 reads TGCAGCGTTAGGTACAGGGGGACCTACGAGCAGTACTTC. This encodes CSVRYRGTYEQYF.

V gene TRBV30 combines with J gene TRBJ2-1; 9 bases map to TRBD2. This CDR3 has 15 residues. Losses at the gene ends were 0 bases for V and 8 bases for J; bases not matched to a gene: 8. In germline, CDR1 is GTSNPN, CDR2 SVGIG (reference sequence). The CDR3: CAWSVSRSGRDEQFF. CDR3 nucleotide sequence: TGTGCCTGGAGTGTATCGCGTAGCGGGAGAGATGAGCAGTTCTTC.

The rearrangement uses TRBV9 and TRBJ2-3; D is unresolved. Germline V gene sequence: CDR1 SGDLS, CDR2 YYNGEE. The length of the CDR3 is 13 residues. Trimming pared 1 base from V and 5 bases from J, leaving 8 bases between. CDR3 protein: CASSVRLGDTQYF. The CDR3 bases are TGTGCCAGCAGCGTACGACTTGGAGATACGCAGTATTTT.

The DNA of the CDR3 is TGTGCCAGTAGTATAGTACGTGGGGGCTACACCTTC. Encoded protein: CASSIVRGGYTF. The chain joins TRBV19 to TRBJ1-2; D is unclear. Germline CDR1 is LNHDA and CDR2 is SQIVND (reference sequence). The length of the CDR3 is 12 residues. With 1 base removed from V and 8 bases from J, the gap between germline ends came to 8 bases.

This chain connects TRBV7-3 to TRBJ2-1; 12 nucleotides line up with TRBD2. V was pared by 1 base and J by 0 bases, with 10 bases of the junction left unmatched. The CDR3 contains 20 residues. Germline lookup yields CDR1 SGHTA and CDR2 FQGTGA. CDR3 in amino acids: CASSLITLAGGLSSYNEQFF. CDR3 coding DNA: TGTGCCAGCAGCTTAATAACGCTAGCGGGGGGGCTAAGCTCCTACAATGAGCAGTTCTTC.

The gene calls are TRBV28 and TRBJ2-7; TRBD1 matches at 10 bases. With V trimmed by 7 bases and J by 1 base, 4 bases remained unmatched. The CDR3 runs to 14 residues. Germline CDR1 MDHEN, CDR2 SYDVKM. The CDR3 nucleotides are TGTGCCAGCATCCCGGGACAGGGGTCCTACGAGCAGTACTTC. Translation: CASIPGQGSYEQYF.

The chain is built from TRBV19 and TRBJ2-1, with D tentatively TRBD2 (5 bases). The CDR3 contains 11 residues. Trimming left V 4 bases short and J 7 bases short, with 5 bases between. The germline gives CDR1 LNHDA, CDR2 SQIVND (reference sequence). For the CDR3, the DNA is TGTGCCAGTAGTAGCGGGAATGAGCAGTTCTTC. This gives the protein CASSSGNEQFF.

The gene calls are TRBV30 and TRBJ1-1, with D maybe TRBD1 (5 bases). This CDR3 has 13 residues. With 4 bases removed from V and 5 bases from J, the gap between germline ends came to 14 bases. Germline V gene lookup returns CDR1 GTSNPN and CDR2 SVGIG (reference sequence). The CDR3 DNA follows: TGTGCCTGGAAGCGGGACGTGGGGACTGAAGCTTTCTTT. Protein sequence: CAWKRDVGTEAFF.

This chain uses TRBV28 with TRBJ2-7; D is unclear. The CDR3 has 15 amino acids. V lost 4 bases and J lost 3, with 16 bases in between. Germline-derived CDR1 and CDR2 are MDHEN and SYDVKM. As DNA, the CDR3 is TGTGCCAGCAGTTCCAACAATGGGCTGGTCTACGAGCAGTACTTC. This sequence encodes CASSSNNGLVYEQYF.

The chain recombines TRBV9 with TRBJ2-7; 10 bases map to TRBD1. The CDR3 loop spans 15 amino acids. Germline V lookup: CDR1 SGDLS, CDR2 YYNGEE. V dropped 0 bases and J dropped 6; count of bases not matched to a gene: 6. The CDR3 region has the DNA TGTGCCAGCAGCGTAGAAATGGGACAGGGGTCCGAGCAGTACTTC. It codes for CASSVEMGQGSEQYF. Variable domain in full (rest from reference TRBV9 and TRBJ2-7): DSGVTQTPKHLITATGQRVTLRCSPRSGDLSVYWYQQSLDQGLQFLIQYYNGEERAKGNILERFSAQQFPDLHSELNLSSLELGDSALYFCASSVEMGQGSEQYFGPGTRLTVT.

The chain recombines TRBV27 with TRBJ1-2; TRBD1 agrees at 7 bases. Germline V gene sequence: CDR1 MNHEY, CDR2 SMNVEV (reference sequence). The V and J ends lost 1 base and 8 bases, in that order; junction bases with no gene match: 13. This CDR3 has 16 residues. For the CDR3, the DNA is TGTGCCAGCAGTTTATTTTACGGGCAGGGGGTTGGCGGCTACACCTTC. Its translation: CASSLFYGQGVGGYTF.

This clone came up many times. The chain employs TRBV15 and TRBJ2-1; no clear D. The CDR3 sequence is 14 residues long. CDR1 and CDR2 (germline): LNHNV, YYDKDF (reference sequence). Trimming took off 3 bases at V and 7 bases at J, with 13 bases between the two ends. The CDR3 spells CATSSGHEKNEQFF. Here the CDR3 DNA reads TGTGCCACCAGCAGCGGCCACGAGAAAAATGAGCAGTTCTTC.

The rearrangement uses TRBV6-5 and TRBJ1-1; 12 bases align to TRBD1. The germline V gene has CDR1 MNHEY and CDR2 SVGAGI. CDR3 length: 14 residues. Unmatched junction bases numbered 9, after V lost 6 bases and J lost 10 bases. The CDR3 loop is CASRPAGTGGRAFF. The DNA of the CDR3 is TGTGCCAGCAGACCCGCCGGGACAGGGGGCCGAGCTTTCTTT.

Only a few counts were recorded for this clone. This rearrangement joins TRBV28 to TRBJ1-3, with TRBD1 matching over 7 bases. The length of the CDR3 is 14 residues. V lost 6 bases and J lost 2; bases outside the gene matches: 4. Germline CDR1 and CDR2: MDHEN and SYDVKM. CDR3 loop: CASSQTGPGNTIYF. CDR3 sequence (DNA): TGTGCCAGCAGCCAGACAGGGCCTGGAAACACCATATATTTT.

In this sample, this clone turned up once. The chain has TRBV7-9 and TRBJ2-1; TRBD2 matches at 9 bases. CDR1 SEHNR and CDR2 FQNEAQ come from the germline V gene (reference sequence). The CDR3 runs to 17 residues. V dropped 4 bases and J dropped 14; count of bases not matched to a gene: 21. CDR3 nucleotide sequence: TGTGCCAGCAGCTCCCCCTTGGGTAGCGGGAGTAGGATGGAGAAGTTCTTC. Its protein is CASSSPLGSGSRMEKFF.

This chain links TRBV15 with TRBJ2-5, with TRBD1 identical over 12 bases. This CDR3 is built from 18 residues. The V segment lost 3 bases and the J segment 5 bases; nucleotides outside the gene matches: 13. CDR1 is LNHNV and CDR2 is YYDKDF in the germline V gene (reference sequence). The CDR3 reads CATSRSGQGAGNRETQYF. CDR3 sequence (DNA): TGTGCCACCAGCAGGTCGGGACAGGGGGCTGGTAACCGGGAGACCCAGTACTTC.

The gene calls are TRBV7-9 and TRBJ2-3; D remains ambiguous. The CDR3 is 12 residues long. Trimming removed 1 base at V and 4 bases at J, with 3 bases between. CDR1 and CDR2 from the germline V gene are SEHNR and FQNEAQ (reference sequence). CDR3 nucleotides: TGTGCCAGCAGCTTAGTCGCAGATACGCAGTATTTT. It translates to CASSLVADTQYF.

V gene TRBV30 combines with J gene TRBJ1-1, with 11 bases matching TRBD1. CDR3 length: 13 amino acids. The germline V gene has CDR1 GTSNPN and CDR2 SVGIG (reference sequence). The ends lost 3 bases at V and 6 bases at J; junction bases unmatched: 3. As DNA, the CDR3 is TGTGCCTGGAGCCGGGACAGGGGGTCTGAAGCTTTCTTT. The encoded protein is CAWSRDRGSEAFF.

The CDR3 loop reads CASSLGVGTTVEGVPHQYF. The CDR3 DNA reads as TGTGCCAGCAGCCTCGGGGTAGGGACTACTGTTGAGGGGGTTCCTCATCAGTACTTC. The chain employs TRBV4-2 and TRBJ2-4, with a tentative D call TRBD2 (7 bases). The germline CDR1 and CDR2 sequences are LGHNA and YNFKEQ. Trimming shortened V by 4 bases and J by 12 bases, and 34 bases separated the two germline ends. The CDR3 is 19 residues long.

This clone was detected only a few times. V gene TRBV5-1 combines with J gene TRBJ2-7, with D possibly being TRBD1 or TRBD2 (5 bases each). In germline, CDR1 is SGHRS, CDR2 YFSETQ. Trimming stripped 0 bases from V and 4 bases from J, with 14 bases between. The CDR3 covers 15 residues. CDR3 region: CASSLDVSGSYEQYF. CDR3 in DNA: TGCGCCAGCAGCTTGGATGTTTCAGGGAGTTACGAGCAGTACTTC.